These T cell receptor beta chains were read from a single sample in a study of blood T cell repertoires in COVID-19. Libraries were prepared by immunoSEQ multiplex PCR; TCRdb keeps only in-frame clonotypes and omits some of them. The top ten hold about 7.5% of the sample, which has 140,000 or so clones, under 90% seen once. Sample: peripheral blood. The receptors were gathered from a human donor in a cohort sampled during active COVID-19. The CDR3 runs from the conserved cysteine through the conserved F or W. A D gene is named only where the DNA matches it firmly. A row's size may be missing; if present it is once, few, many or a size class.

V	size	D	J	DNA	CDR3
TRBV6-5	-	-	TRBJ2-5	TGTGCCAGCACCAAAACAGGGTGGGAGACCCAGTACTTC	CASTKTGWETQYF
TRBV6-1	-	TRBD2	TRBJ2-5	TGTGCCAGCAGTGATGGGACTAGCGGGAGATATCAAGAGACCCAGTACTTC	CASSDGTSGRYQETQYF
TRBV2	-	-	TRBJ2-3	TGTGCCAGCGGACAGAGCACAGATACGCAGTATTTT	CASGQSTDTQYF
TRBV4-2	-	TRBD1	TRBJ2-5	TGTGCCAGCAGCCAAGATTGGTTTCGACAGGGGCAAGAGACCCAGTACTTC	CASSQDWFRQGQETQYF
TRBV7-2	-	-	TRBJ2-6	TGTGCCAGCAGCTTCAGGAACTCTGGGGCCAACGTCCTGACTTTC	CASSFRNSGANVLTF
TRBV28	once	-	TRBJ2-7	TGTGCCAGCAGCCCGACACGGATCAAATCCTACGAGCAGTACTTC	CASSPTRIKSYEQYF
TRBV7-2	few	-	TRBJ2-7	TGTGCCAGCAGCTTAGAGGGTGAGGGAGATCAGTACTTC	CASSLEGEGDQYF
TRBV14	-	TRBD1	TRBJ1-2	TGTGCCAGCAGCCAAAGAGGGGGCCCCAGCGCAGGCTACACCTTC	CASSQRGGPSAGYTF
TRBV7-9	-	TRBD2	TRBJ2-7	TGTGCCACAACCGGGACTAGCAGCTTCGAGCAGTACTTC	CATTGTSSFEQYF
TRBV2	-	TRBD2	TRBJ2-1	TGTGCCAGTGGGACTAGCGGGAATGATGAGCAGTTCTTC	CASGTSGNDEQFF
TRBV21-1	few	-	TRBJ2-7	TGTGCCAGCACACAACAGTCGCGGGCCTACGAGCAGTACTTC	CASTQQSRAYEQYF
TRBV28	-	-	TRBJ1-5	TGTGCCAGCACCTTATTAGAGAATCAGCCCCAGCATTTT	CASTLLENQPQHF
TRBV3-1/TRBV3-2	-	-	TRBJ1-2	TGTGCCAGCAGCCCATGGGAGGGGACCTATGGCTACACCTTC	CASSPWEGTYGYTF
TRBV12-3/TRBV12-4	-	-	TRBJ2-5	TGTGCCAGCAGTCGGACAGAAGAGACCCAGTACTTC	CASSRTEETQYF
TRBV7-2	-	TRBD1	TRBJ2-7	TGTGCCAGCGGTAAAGGACAGGGGAACGAGCAGTACTTC	CASGKGQGNEQYF
TRBV19	-	TRBD1	TRBJ2-5	TGTGCCAGTAGTGCGGGCCCGACAGGGCCGCAAGAGACCCAGTACTTC	CASSAGPTGPQETQYF
TRBV13	few	-	TRBJ2-2	TGTGCCAGCAGCTTAGAGGGAGTTAACACCGGGGAGCTGTTTTTT	CASSLEGVNTGELFF
TRBV5-6	-	-	TRBJ2-7	TGTGCCAGCAGCCTTGGGGTAGCAGCGGTGGGGACCTACGAGCAGTACTTC	CASSLGVAAVGTYEQYF
TRBV5-8	-	-	TRBJ1-1	TGTGCCAGCAGGCCTCGACAGTTCATGAACACTGAAGCTTTCTTT	CASRPRQFMNTEAFF
TRBV9	-	TRBD2	TRBJ2-7	TGTGCCAGCAGCGTTAGTAGCGGGGCCTACGAGCAGTACTTC	CASSVSSGAYEQYF
TRBV6-6	once	-	TRBJ2-2	TGTGCCAGCAGTCCATTGGGACAGAACACCGGGGAGCTGTTTTTT	CASSPLGQNTGELFF
TRBV5-6	-	TRBD1	TRBJ2-7	TGTGCCAGCAGCTTGGCGACAGGGTACTACGAGCAGTACTTC	CASSLATGYYEQYF
TRBV28	-	-	TRBJ2-4	TGTGCCAGCAGTCCCCCAGGGCGGGCCAAAAACATTCAGTACTTC	CASSPPGRAKNIQYF
TRBV5-1	-	-	TRBJ2-7	TGCGCCAGCAGCTTGGGTGGGCCTACCGGGGGCTACGAGCAGTACTTC	CASSLGGPTGGYEQYF
TRBV23-1	-	TRBD1	TRBJ2-1	TGCGCCAGCCCCTTCTCGGGACAGGGTAGGAATGAGCAGTTCTTC	CASPFSGQGRNEQFF
TRBV12-3/TRBV12-4	-	TRBD1	TRBJ1-2	TGTGCCAGCAGCCTCGGACAGGGGTTAGGCTACACCTTC	CASSLGQGLGYTF
TRBV28	-	TRBD1	TRBJ2-7	TGTGCCAGCAGTCGGACAGGGGCCTCCTACGAGCAGTACTTC	CASSRTGASYEQYF
TRBV5-4	-	-	TRBJ2-2	TGTGCCAGCAGGTCGGCCAGCGGGTCGAACACCGGGGAGCTGTTTTTT	CASRSASGSNTGELFF
TRBV7-9	few	TRBD1	TRBJ2-3	TGTGCCAGCAGCAAGACAGGGGACACAGATACGCAGTATTTT	CASSKTGDTDTQYF
TRBV19	few	-	TRBJ1-4	TGTGCCAGTAGTGCACAGGGAACTAATGAAAAACTGTTTTTT	CASSAQGTNEKLFF
TRBV28	-	TRBD1	TRBJ1-2	TGTGCCAGCAGTACCCAGAGGACAGGGACGAACTATGGCTACACCTTC	CASSTQRTGTNYGYTF
TRBV7-2	-	-	TRBJ1-2	TGTGCCAGCAGCTTAGGTACTAACTATGGCTACACCTTC	CASSLGTNYGYTF
TRBV7-2	few	-	TRBJ2-2	TGTGCCAGCAGGGAGGGTGGTGGGAACACCGGGGAGCTGTTTTTT	CASREGGGNTGELFF
TRBV6-6	-	-	TRBJ2-7	TGTGCCAGCAGTTTCGGAGTCTACGAGCAGTACTTC	CASSFGVYEQYF
TRBV28	once	TRBD1	TRBJ1-5	TGTGCCAGCAGTGGGGGACAGGCCAGAGGGCCCCAGCATTTT	CASSGGQARGPQHF
TRBV29-1	once	-	TRBJ2-7	TGCAGCGCGTTCAGGGATCCCGAGCAGTACTTC	CSAFRDPEQYF
TRBV10-2	-	TRBD2	TRBJ2-5	TGCGCCAGCAGTGAGGAACGGGGGGTGTTGGAGACCCAGTACTTC	CASSEERGVLETQYF
TRBV28	-	-	TRBJ2-7	TGTGCCAGCAGTCCTCTTATGTCGACTAGTTACGAGCAGTACTTC	CASSPLMSTSYEQYF
TRBV3-1/TRBV3-2	-	-	TRBJ2-7	TGTGCCAGCAGCCAACGCGGGAACTCCTACGAGCAGTACTTC	CASSQRGNSYEQYF
TRBV10-3	-	TRBD1	TRBJ2-2	TGTGCCATCAGATGGACAGGGGGGGTCGGGGAGCTGTTTTTT	CAIRWTGGVGELFF
TRBV28	-	-	TRBJ1-3	TGTGCCAGCAGTTTATTAGGGGCGTCTGGTCACTCCGGAAACACCATATATTTT	CASSLLGASGHSGNTIYF
TRBV5-1	-	-	TRBJ1-6	TGCGCCAGCAGCTTTCGTAAGGGGGACTACCGCGATTCACCCCTCCACTTT	CASSFRKGDYRDSPLHF
TRBV7-2	-	-	TRBJ2-5	TGTGCCAGCACCTTAACAGGTTTCGGGGAGACCCAGTACTTC	CASTLTGFGETQYF
TRBV19	-	-	TRBJ1-5	TGTGCCAGTACCCCTCAGAGGGCAGGACTGAGAAATCAGCCCCAGCATTTT	CASTPQRAGLRNQPQHF
TRBV6-2/TRBV6-3	-	TRBD2	TRBJ2-3	TGTGCCAGCAGTGGGACTAGCGGGAGGGAGGGCACAGATACGCAGTATTTT	CASSGTSGREGTDTQYF
TRBV3-1/TRBV3-2	-	TRBD2	TRBJ2-2	TGTGCCAGCAGCCAAGCTAGCGGGAGGCCAAACACCGGGGAGCTGTTTTTT	CASSQASGRPNTGELFF
TRBV4-1	-	TRBD1	TRBJ1-2	TGCGCCAGCAGCTCCGAGAAGGGGGCAATTAGCGGCTACACCTTC	CASSSEKGAISGYTF
TRBV10-3	-	-	TRBJ1-5	TGTGCCATCAGCACAGAGATCAATCAGCCCCAGCATTTT	CAISTEINQPQHF
TRBV15	-	TRBD2	TRBJ2-7	TGTGCCACCAGCAGAGAGCTAGCGGGAGTGAGGGAGCAGTACTTC	CATSRELAGVREQYF
TRBV7-9	-	TRBD1	TRBJ1-2	TGTGCCAGCAGCAAGGCTAGGACAGGGGGGATTATGGATGGCTACACCTTC	CASSKARTGGIMDGYTF
TRBV7-2	-	TRBD1	TRBJ1-6	TGTGCCAGCGGGACAGGTTCTGCTCCACTCTCCTATAATTCACCCCTCCACTTT	CASGTGSAPLSYNSPLHF
TRBV28	-	-	TRBJ2-7	TGTGCCAGCCGTACGGGGGCCTACGAGCAGTACTTC	CASRTGAYEQYF
TRBV9	-	-	TRBJ2-7	TGTGCCAGCAGCGTAAGCCCCGGGACTCCCTACGAGCAGTACTTC	CASSVSPGTPYEQYF